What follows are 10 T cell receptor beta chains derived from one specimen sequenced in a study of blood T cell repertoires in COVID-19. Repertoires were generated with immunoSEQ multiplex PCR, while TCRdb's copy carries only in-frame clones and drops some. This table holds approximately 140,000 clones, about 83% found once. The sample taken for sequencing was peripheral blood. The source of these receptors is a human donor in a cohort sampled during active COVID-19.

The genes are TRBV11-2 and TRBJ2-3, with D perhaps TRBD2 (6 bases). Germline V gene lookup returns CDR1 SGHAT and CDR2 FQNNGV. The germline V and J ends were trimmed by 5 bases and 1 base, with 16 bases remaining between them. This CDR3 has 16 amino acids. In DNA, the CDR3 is TGTGCCAGCAGCCCGCGGGTTGGCGGGGGCACAGATACGCAGTATTTT. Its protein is CASSPRVGGGTDTQYF.

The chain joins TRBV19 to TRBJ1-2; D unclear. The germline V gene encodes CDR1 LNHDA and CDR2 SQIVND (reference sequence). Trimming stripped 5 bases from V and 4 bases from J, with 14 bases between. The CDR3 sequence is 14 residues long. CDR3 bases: TGTGCCAGTAGTCTATTTCGGGTTGGCTATGGCTACACCTTC. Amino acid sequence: CASSLFRVGYGYTF. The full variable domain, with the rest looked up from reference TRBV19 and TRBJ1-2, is DGGITQSPKYLFRKEGQNVTLSCEQNLNHDAMYWYRQDPGQGLRLIYYSQIVNDFQKGDIAEGYSVSREKKESFPLTVTSAQKNPTAFYLCASSLFRVGYGYTFGSGTRLTVV.

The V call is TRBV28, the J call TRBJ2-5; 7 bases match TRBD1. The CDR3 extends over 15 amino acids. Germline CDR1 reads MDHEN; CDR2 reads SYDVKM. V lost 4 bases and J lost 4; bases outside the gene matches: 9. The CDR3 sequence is CASSSQKDRTETQYF. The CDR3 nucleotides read TGTGCCAGCAGTTCGCAAAAGGACAGGACAGAGACCCAGTACTTC. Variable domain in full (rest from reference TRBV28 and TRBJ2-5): DVKVTQSSRYLVKRTGEKVFLECVQDMDHENMFWYRQDPGLGLRLIYFSYDVKMKEKGDIPEGYSVSREKKERFSLILESASTNQTSMYLCASSSQKDRTETQYFGPGTRLLVL.

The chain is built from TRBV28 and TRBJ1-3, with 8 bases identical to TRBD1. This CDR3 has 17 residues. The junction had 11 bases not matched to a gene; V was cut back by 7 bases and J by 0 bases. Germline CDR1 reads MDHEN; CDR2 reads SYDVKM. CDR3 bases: TGTGCCAGCACCAATCCGGGACAGGTCTACTCTGGAAACACCATATATTTT. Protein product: CASTNPGQVYSGNTIYF.

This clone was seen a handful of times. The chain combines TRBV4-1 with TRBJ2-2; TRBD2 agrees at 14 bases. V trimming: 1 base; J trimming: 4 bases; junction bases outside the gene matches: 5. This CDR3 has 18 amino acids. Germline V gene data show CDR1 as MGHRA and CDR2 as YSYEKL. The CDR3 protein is CASSQGGLAGVGTGELFF. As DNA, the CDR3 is TGCGCCAGCAGCCAAGGGGGACTAGCGGGAGTGGGCACCGGGGAGCTGTTTTTT.

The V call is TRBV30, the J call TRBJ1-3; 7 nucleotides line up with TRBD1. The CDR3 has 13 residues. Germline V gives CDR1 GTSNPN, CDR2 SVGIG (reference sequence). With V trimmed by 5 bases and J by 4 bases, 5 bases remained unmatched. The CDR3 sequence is CAWEDRRGNTIYF. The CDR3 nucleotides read TGTGCCTGGGAGGACAGGAGGGGAAACACCATATATTTT.

DNA of the CDR3: TGTGCCAGTAAAAATCGGCAGGGGCGGAATGAGCAGTTCTTC. Protein product: CASKNRQGRNEQFF. This chain links TRBV19 with TRBJ2-1; D is possibly TRBD1 (6 bases). CDR3 length: 14 amino acids. Trimming took off 7 bases at V and 7 bases at J, with 17 bases between the two ends. From germline, CDR1 is LNHDA and CDR2 SQIVND (reference sequence).

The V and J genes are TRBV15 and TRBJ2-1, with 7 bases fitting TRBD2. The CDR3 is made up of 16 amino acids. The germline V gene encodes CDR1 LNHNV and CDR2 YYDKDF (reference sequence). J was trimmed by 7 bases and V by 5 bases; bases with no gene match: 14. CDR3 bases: TGTGCCACCAGCCCGCGGGAGCTGGGGAGGATTAATGAGCAGTTCTTC. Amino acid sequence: CATSPRELGRINEQFF. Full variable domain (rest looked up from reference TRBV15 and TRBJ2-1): DAMVIQNPRYQVTQFGKPVTLSCSQTLNHNVMYWYQQKSSQAPKLLFHYYDKDFNNEADTPDNFQSRRPNTSFCFLDIRSPGLGDTAMYLCATSPRELGRINEQFFGPGTRLTVL.

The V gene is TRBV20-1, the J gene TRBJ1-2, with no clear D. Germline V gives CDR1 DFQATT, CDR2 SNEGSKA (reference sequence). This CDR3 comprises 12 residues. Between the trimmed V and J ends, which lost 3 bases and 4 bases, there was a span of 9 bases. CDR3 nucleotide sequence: TGCAGTGCTAGTGTTAGTTCCTATGGCTACACCTTC. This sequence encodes CSASVSSYGYTF.

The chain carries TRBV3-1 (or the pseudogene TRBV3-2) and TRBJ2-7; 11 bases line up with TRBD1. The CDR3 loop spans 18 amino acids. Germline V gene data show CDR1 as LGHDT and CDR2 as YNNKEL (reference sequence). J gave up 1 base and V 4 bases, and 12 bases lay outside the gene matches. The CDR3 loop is CASSPTRGQGVLSYEQYF. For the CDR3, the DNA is TGTGCCAGCAGCCCAACAAGGGGACAGGGGGTGTTATCCTACGAGCAGTACTTC.